The clone carrying this T cell receptor beta chain showed up just a few times. Profiled with immunoSEQ multiplex PCR; TCRdb holds only in-frame clones, not every one. Here the sample spans about 100,000 clones, 80% being singletons. Trimming shortened V by 2 bases and J by 1 base, and 5 bases separated the two germline ends. The CDR3 has 13 residues. Germline V gene data show CDR1 as SEHNR and CDR2 as FQNEAQ (reference sequence). This specimen belongs to a study of blood T cell repertoires in COVID-19. Sequencing was done on a sample of peripheral blood. The V and J genes are TRBV7-9 and TRBJ1-1; D ambiguous. The origin of this receptor is a woman aged 70-85 years with acute or convalescent COVID-19. The CDR3 nucleotides read TGTGCCAGCAGCTTAAACGGGAACACTGAAGCTTTCTTT. Amino acid sequence: CASSLNGNTEAFF.